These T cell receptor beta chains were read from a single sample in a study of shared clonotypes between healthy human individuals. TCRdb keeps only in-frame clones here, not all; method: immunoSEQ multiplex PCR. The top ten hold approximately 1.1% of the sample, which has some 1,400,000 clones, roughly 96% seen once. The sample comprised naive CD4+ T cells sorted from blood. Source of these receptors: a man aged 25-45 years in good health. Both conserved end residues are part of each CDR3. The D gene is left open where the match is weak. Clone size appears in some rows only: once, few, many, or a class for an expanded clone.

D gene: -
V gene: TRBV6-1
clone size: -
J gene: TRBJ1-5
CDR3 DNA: TGTGCCAGCAGTGGGACGTGGGGGGGGCAACAGCCCCAGCATTTT
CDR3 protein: CASSGTWGGQQPQHF

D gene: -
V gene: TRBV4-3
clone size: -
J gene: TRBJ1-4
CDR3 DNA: TGCGCCAGCAGCCAAGATACAGGGATAGAAAAACTGTTTTTT
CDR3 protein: CASSQDTGIEKLFF

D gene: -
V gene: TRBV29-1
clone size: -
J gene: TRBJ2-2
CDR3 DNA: TGCAGCGTTGAAACGGGGCAGGTCACCGGGGAGCTGTTTTTT
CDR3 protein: CSVETGQVTGELFF

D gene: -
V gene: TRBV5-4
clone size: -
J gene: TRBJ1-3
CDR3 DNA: TGTGCCAGCAGCCCGGTGGGCGGAAACACCATATATTTT
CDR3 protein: CASSPVGGNTIYF

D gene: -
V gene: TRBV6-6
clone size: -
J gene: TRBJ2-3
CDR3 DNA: TGTGCCAGCACCCCAGCTGGACGTAGCACAGATACGCAGTATTTT
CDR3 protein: CASTPAGRSTDTQYF

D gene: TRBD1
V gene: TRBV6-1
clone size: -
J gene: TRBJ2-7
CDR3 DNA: TGTGCCAGCAGGCCGACCGGGACAGGGGACGAGCAGTACTTC
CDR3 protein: CASRPTGTGDEQYF

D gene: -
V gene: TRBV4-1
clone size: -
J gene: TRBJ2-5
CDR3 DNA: TGCGCCAGCAGCCAATTCGGCAGGGAGACCCAGTACTTC
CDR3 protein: CASSQFGRETQYF

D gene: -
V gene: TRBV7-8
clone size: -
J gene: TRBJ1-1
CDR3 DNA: TGTGCCAGCAGCTTGATGGGTCAGGGGACGGACACTGAAGCTTTCTTT
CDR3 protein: CASSLMGQGTDTEAFF

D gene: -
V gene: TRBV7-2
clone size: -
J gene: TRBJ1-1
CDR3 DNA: TGTGCCAGCAGCCAGGCTGCAGGGGACACTGAAGCTTTCTTT
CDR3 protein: CASSQAAGDTEAFF

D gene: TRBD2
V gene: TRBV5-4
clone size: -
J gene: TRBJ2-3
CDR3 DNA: TGTGCCAGCAGCTCCGGGACTAGCAGGGTAACAGATACGCAGTATTTT
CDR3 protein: CASSSGTSRVTDTQYF

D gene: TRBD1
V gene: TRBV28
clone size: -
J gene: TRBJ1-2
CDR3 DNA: TGTGCCAGCACTAGCGGACAGGGGGTTCGTGGCTACACCTTC
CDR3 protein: CASTSGQGVRGYTF

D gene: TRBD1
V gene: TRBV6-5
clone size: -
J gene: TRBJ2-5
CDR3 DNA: TGTGCCAGCAGTTACTCAAACAGGGGAGAGACCCAGTACTTC
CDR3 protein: CASSYSNRGETQYF

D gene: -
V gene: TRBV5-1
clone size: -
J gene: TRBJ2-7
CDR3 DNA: TGCGCCAGCAGCTTCGAAACCGCCTCAGGGCAGTACTTC
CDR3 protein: CASSFETASGQYF

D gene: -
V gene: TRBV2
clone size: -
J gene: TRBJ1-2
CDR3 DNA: TGTGCCAGCAGTGAAGGGCGGAACTATGGCTACACCTTC
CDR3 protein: CASSEGRNYGYTF

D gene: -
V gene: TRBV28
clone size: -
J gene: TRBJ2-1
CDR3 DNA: TGTGCCAGCAGTTTATCTAGAGATGAGCAGTTCTTC
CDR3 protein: CASSLSRDEQFF

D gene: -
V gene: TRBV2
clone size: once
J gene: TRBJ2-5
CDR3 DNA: TGTGCCAGCAGTGATGGGACCCAGTACTTC
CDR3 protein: CASSDGTQYF

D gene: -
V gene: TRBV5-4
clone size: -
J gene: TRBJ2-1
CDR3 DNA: TGTGCCAGCAGCTCGCGGCCAGGGGACAATGAGCAGTTCTTC
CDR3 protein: CASSSRPGDNEQFF

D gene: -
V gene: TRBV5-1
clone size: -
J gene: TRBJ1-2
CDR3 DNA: TGCGCCAGCAGCTCCGAGGGGGTTAACTATGGCTACACCTTC
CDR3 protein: CASSSEGVNYGYTF

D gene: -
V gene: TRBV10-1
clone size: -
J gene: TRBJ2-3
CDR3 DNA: TGCGCCAGCAGTCCCCTGTTTGGGGATACGCAGTATTTT
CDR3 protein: CASSPLFGDTQYF

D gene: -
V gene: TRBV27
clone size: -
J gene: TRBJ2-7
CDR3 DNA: TGTGCCAGCAGTGCCTCCCAGCGGGCTCCTTACGAGCAGTACTTC
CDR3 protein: CASSASQRAPYEQYF

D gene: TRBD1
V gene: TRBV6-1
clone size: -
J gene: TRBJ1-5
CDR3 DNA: TGTGCCAGCAACCCGACAGGGTCTGATTGGCCCCAGCATTTT
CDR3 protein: CASNPTGSDWPQHF

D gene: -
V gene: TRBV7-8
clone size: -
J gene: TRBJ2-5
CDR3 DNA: TGTGCCAGCAGCCACGGGACGGGAAATGGGGAGACCCAGTACTTC
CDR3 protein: CASSHGTGNGETQYF

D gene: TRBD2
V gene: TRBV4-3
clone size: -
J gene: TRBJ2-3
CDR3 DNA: TGCGCCAGCAGACCGGGACTAGCGGGCACAGATACGCAGTATTTT
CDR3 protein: CASRPGLAGTDTQYF

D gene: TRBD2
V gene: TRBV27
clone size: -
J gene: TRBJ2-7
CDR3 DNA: TGTGCCAGCAGTTTAGCGCGACTAGCGGGAGTGAATTACGAGCAGTACTTC
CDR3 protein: CASSLARLAGVNYEQYF

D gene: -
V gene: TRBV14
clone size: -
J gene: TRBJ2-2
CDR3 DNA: TGTGCCAGCAGGACAGCGAACACCGGGGAGCTGTTTTTT
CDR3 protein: CASRTANTGELFF

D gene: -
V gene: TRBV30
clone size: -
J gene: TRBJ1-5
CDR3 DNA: TGTGCCTGGAGTGTCGACAGAGACCAGCCCCAGCATTTT
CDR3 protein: CAWSVDRDQPQHF

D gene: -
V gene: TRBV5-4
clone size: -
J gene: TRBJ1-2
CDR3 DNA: TGTGCCAGCAGCTTAATCGGGGGCGATGGCTACACCTTC
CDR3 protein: CASSLIGGDGYTF

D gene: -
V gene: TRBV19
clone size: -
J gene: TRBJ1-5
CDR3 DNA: TGTGCCAGTAGAATGACAGTCAATCAGCCCCAGCATTTT
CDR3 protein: CASRMTVNQPQHF

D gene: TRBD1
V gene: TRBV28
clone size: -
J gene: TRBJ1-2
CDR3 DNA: TGTGCCAGCAGTCCCAGGACAGGTTACCTTAATGGCTACACCTTC
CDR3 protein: CASSPRTGYLNGYTF

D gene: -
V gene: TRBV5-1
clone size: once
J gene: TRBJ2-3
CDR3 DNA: TGCGCCAGCAGTTCGGGACTTCGATGGGATACGCAGTATTTT
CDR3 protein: CASSSGLRWDTQYF

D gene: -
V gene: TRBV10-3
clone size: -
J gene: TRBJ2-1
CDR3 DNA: TGTGCCATCAGTGACCCTCCGGACTACAATGAGCAGTTCTTC
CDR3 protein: CAISDPPDYNEQFF

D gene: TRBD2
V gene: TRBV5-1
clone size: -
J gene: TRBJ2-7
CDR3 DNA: TGCGCCAGCAGCGCTAGCGGGAGGCTCGCCTACGAGCAGTACTTC
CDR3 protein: CASSASGRLAYEQYF

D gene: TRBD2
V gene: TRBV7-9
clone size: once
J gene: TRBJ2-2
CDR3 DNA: TGTGCCAGCAGCCCCCCGACTAGCGGGTTCGGGGAGCTGTTTTTT
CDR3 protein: CASSPPTSGFGELFF

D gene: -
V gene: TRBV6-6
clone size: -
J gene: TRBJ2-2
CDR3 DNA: TGTGCCAGCAGTTACTCGAGGGGGAACACCGGGGAGCTGTTTTTT
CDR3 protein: CASSYSRGNTGELFF

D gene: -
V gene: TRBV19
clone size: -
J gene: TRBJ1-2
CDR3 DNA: TGTGCCAGTAGTATTCTTGGGGAAGTGAGTGGCTACACCTTC
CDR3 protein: CASSILGEVSGYTF

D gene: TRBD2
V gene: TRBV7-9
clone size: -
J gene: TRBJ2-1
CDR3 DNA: TGTGCCAGCAGCCAGCGGGAGCTCTACAATGAGCAGTTCTTC
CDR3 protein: CASSQRELYNEQFF

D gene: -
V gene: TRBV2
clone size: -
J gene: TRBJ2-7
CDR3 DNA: TGTGCCAGCAGTGTGCTAGTCGAGCAGTACTTC
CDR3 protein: CASSVLVEQYF

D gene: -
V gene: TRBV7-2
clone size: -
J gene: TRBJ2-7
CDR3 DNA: TGTGCCAGCAGCTTAGGCCTCAGCTCCTACGAGCAGTACTTC
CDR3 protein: CASSLGLSSYEQYF

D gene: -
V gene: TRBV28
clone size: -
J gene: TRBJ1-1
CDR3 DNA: TGTGCCAGCAGTTTGGGGGTTCTGGTGAACACTGAAGCTTTCTTT
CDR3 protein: CASSLGVLVNTEAFF

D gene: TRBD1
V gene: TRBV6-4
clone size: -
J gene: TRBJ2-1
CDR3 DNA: TGTGCCAGCAGTGACTCAGCCAGGGGGCGGAATGAGCAGTTCTTC
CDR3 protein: CASSDSARGRNEQFF

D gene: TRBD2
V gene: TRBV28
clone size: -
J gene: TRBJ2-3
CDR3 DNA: TGTGCCAGCAGTTTAGGGGCGCTAGCGGGAGTGGGAGATACGCAGTATTTT
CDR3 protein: CASSLGALAGVGDTQYF

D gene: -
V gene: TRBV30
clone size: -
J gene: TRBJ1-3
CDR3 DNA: TGTGCCTGGGTGACTTATGGAAACACCATATATTTT
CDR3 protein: CAWVTYGNTIYF

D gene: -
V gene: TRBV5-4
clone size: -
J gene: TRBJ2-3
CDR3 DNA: TGTGCCAGCAGCCCTTGGACTCGAGCCACAGATACGCAGTATTTT
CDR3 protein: CASSPWTRATDTQYF